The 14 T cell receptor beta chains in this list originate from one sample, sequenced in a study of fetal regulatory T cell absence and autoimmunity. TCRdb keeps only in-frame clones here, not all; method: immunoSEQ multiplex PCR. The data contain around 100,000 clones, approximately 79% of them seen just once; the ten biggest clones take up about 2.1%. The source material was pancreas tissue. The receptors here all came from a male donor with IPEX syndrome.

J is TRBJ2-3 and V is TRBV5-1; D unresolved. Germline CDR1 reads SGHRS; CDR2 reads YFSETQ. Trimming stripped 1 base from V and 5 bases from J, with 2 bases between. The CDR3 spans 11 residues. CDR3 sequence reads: CASSLRDTQYF. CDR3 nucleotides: TGCGCCAGCAGCTTGAGAGATACGCAGTATTTT.

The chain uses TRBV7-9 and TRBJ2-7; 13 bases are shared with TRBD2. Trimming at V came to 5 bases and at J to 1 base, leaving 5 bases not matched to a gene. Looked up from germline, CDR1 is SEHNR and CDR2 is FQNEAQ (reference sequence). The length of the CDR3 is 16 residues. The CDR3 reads CASSARTSGSSYEQYF. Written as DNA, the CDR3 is TGTGCCAGCAGCGCCAGGACTAGCGGGAGTTCCTACGAGCAGTACTTC.

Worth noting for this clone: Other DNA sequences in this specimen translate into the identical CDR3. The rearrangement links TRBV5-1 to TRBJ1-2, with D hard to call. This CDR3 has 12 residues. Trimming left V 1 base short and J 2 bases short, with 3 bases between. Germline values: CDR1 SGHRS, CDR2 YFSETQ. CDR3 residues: CASSLTNYGYTF. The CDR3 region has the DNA TGCGCCAGCAGCTTGACAAACTATGGCTACACCTTC.

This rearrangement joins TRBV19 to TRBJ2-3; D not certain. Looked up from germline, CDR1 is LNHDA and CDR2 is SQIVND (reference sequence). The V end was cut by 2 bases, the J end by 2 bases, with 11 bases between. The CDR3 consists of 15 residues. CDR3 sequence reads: CASSIRDPHTDTQYF. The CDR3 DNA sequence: TGTGCCAGTAGTATAAGAGATCCACACACAGATACGCAGTATTTT.

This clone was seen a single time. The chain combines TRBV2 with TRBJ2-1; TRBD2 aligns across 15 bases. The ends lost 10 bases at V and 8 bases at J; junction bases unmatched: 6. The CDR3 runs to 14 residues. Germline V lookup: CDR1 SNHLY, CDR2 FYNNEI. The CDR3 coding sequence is TGTGCCAACCCGGGACTAGCGGGAGGAGATGAGCAGTTCTTC. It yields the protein CANPGLAGGDEQFF.

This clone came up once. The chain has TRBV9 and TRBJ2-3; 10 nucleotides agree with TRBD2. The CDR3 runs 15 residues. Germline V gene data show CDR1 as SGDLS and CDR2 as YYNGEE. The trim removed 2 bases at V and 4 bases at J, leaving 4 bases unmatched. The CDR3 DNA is TGTGCCAGCAGCGTTAGACTAGCGGGTCCAGATACGCAGTATTTT. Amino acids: CASSVRLAGPDTQYF. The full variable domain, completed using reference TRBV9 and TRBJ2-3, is DSGVTQTPKHLITATGQRVTLRCSPRSGDLSVYWYQQSLDQGLQFLIQYYNGEERAKGNILERFSAQQFPDLHSELNLSSLELGDSALYFCASSVRLAGPDTQYFGPGTRLTVL.

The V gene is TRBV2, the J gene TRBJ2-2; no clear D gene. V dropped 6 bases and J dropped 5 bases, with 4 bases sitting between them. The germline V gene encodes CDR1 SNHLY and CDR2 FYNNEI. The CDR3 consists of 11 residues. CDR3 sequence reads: CASSSTGELFF. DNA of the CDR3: TGTGCCAGCAGCTCTACCGGGGAGCTGTTTTTT. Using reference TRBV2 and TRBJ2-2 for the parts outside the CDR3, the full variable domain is EPEVTQTPSHQVTQMGQEVILRCVPISNHLYFYWYRQILGQKVEFLVSFYNNEISEKSEIFDDQFSVERPDGSNFTLKIRSTKLEDSAMYFCASSSTGELFFGEGSRLTVL.

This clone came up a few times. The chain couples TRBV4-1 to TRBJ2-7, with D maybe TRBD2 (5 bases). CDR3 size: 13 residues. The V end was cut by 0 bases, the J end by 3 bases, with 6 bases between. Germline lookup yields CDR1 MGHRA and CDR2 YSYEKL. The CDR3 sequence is CASSQEAVYEQYF. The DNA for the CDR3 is TGCGCCAGCAGCCAAGAAGCGGTCTACGAGCAGTACTTC.

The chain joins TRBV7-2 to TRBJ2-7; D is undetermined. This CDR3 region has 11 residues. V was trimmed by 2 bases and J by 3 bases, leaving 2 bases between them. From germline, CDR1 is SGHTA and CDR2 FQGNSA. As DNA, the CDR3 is TGTGCCAGCAGCTTACACTACGAGCAGTACTTC. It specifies CASSLHYEQYF.

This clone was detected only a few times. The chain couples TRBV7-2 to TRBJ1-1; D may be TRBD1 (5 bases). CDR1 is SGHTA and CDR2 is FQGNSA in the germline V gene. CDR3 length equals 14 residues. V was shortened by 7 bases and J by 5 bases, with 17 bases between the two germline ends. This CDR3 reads CASTGLGGWTEAFF. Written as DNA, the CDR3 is TGTGCCAGCACCGGTTTGGGGGGTTGGACTGAAGCTTTCTTT.

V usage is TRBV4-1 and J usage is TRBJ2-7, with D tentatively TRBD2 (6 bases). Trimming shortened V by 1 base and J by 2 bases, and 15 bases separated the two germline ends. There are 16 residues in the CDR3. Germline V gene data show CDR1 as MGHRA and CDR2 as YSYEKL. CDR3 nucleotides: TGCGCCAGCAGCCAAGTAATAGCGGCGGACACCTACGAGCAGTACTTC. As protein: CASSQVIAADTYEQYF.

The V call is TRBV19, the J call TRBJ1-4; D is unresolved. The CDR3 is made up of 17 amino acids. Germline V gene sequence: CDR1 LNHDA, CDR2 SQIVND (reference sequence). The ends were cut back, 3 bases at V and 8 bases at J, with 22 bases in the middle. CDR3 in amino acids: CASSIPQEKGAGEKLFF. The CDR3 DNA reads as TGTGCCAGTAGTATCCCTCAGGAGAAGGGTGCTGGGGAAAAACTGTTTTTT. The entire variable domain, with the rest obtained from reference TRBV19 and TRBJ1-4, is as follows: DGGITQSPKYLFRKEGQNVTLSCEQNLNHDAMYWYRQDPGQGLRLIYYSQIVNDFQKGDIAEGYSVSREKKESFPLTVTSAQKNPTAFYLCASSIPQEKGAGEKLFFGSGTQLSVL.

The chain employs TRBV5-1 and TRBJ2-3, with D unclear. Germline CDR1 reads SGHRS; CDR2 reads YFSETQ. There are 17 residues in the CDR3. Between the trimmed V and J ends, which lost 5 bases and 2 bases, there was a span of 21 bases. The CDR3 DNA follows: TGCGCCAGCAGAGACCCCCCCCCAATGTCAGTCACAGATACGCAGTATTTT. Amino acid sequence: CASRDPPPMSVTDTQYF. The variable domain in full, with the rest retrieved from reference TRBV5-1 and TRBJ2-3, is KAGVTQTPRYLIKTRGQQVTLSCSPISGHRSVSWYQQTPGQGLQFLFEYFSETQRNKGNFPGRFSGRQFSNSRSEMNVSTLELGDSALYLCASRDPPPMSVTDTQYFGPGTRLTVL.

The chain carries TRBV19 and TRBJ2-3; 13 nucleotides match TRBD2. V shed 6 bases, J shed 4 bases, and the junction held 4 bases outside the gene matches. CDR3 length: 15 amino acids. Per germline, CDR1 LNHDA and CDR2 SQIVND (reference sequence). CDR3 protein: CASSGGLAGADTQYF. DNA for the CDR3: TGTGCCAGTAGCGGCGGACTAGCGGGAGCAGATACGCAGTATTTT.